The 29 T cell receptor beta chains below were found in one sample sequenced in a study of shared T cell receptors in the human thymus. The table came from immunoSEQ multiplex PCR; TCRdb's copy has only in-frame clones and leaves some out. Of hundreds of thousands of clones in the sample, 70% to 90% were seen once. These data also formed part of another study, on human thymus T cells.

Sequenced material: thymocytes. The source of these receptors is a girl under three years old with a congenital heart defect.

The rearrangement links TRBV5-1 to TRBJ1-2; 8 positions agree with TRBD1. Germline-derived CDR1 and CDR2 are SGHRS and YFSETQ. Trimming cost V 3 bases and J 5 bases; bases outside gene matches: 9. The CDR3 extends over 15 amino acids. CDR3 coding DNA: TGCGCCAGCAGCTATGGCCGGGACAGGTTGTATGGCTACACCTTC. This translates into CASSYGRDRLYGYTF.

The chain combines TRBV6-1 with TRBJ2-6, with TRBD2 as a possible D gene (6 bases). The CDR3 contains 19 residues. The V and J ends lost 4 bases and 0 bases respectively, with 19 bases between them. In germline, CDR1 is MNHNS, CDR2 SASEGT. This CDR3 reads CASSAKEGICGSGANVLTF. The CDR3 region has the DNA TGTGCCAGCAGTGCGAAGGAGGGTATCTGTGGCTCTGGGGCCAACGTCCTGACTTTC.

The rearrangement joins TRBV4-1 to TRBJ1-1; 12 nucleotides match TRBD1. The junction had 9 bases not matched to a gene; V was cut back by 1 base and J by 3 bases. Germline V gives CDR1 MGHRA, CDR2 YSYEKL. This CDR3 is built from 18 residues. The CDR3: CASSQGRRDRGPHTEAFF. The CDR3 DNA reads as TGCGCCAGCAGCCAAGGGAGGCGGGACAGGGGGCCGCACACTGAAGCTTTCTTT.

The chain uses TRBV7-9 and TRBJ1-1, with 11 positions matching TRBD1. The CDR3 is 14 amino acids. Germline assignment: CDR1 SEHNR and CDR2 FQNEAQ (reference sequence). The V and J ends lost 4 bases and 8 bases, in that order; junction bases with no gene match: 6. The CDR3 region has the DNA TGTGCCAGCAGCTCGGACAGGGGGCCCGTAGAAGCTTTCTTT. This translates into CASSSDRGPVEAFF.

This rearrangement joins TRBV6-1 to TRBJ2-7; unclear D gene. Germline CDR1 reads MNHNS; CDR2 reads SASEGT. This CDR3 region has 12 residues. V was pared by 2 bases and J by 5 bases, with 7 bases between. CDR3 loop: CASSEWSDEQYF. CDR3 bases: TGTGCCAGCAGTGAATGGTCGGACGAGCAGTACTTC.

The chain recombines TRBV25-1 with TRBJ1-1; D not resolved. The germline V gene encodes CDR1 MGHDK and CDR2 SYGVNS. The CDR3 is 10 residues long. V gave up 6 bases and J gave up 9 bases, with 8 bases separating them. The CDR3 loop reads CASRGRKAFF. CDR3 DNA sequence: TGTGCCAGCAGGGGCAGGAAAGCTTTCTTT.

This chain links TRBV4-1 with TRBJ1-2; D is possibly TRBD1 (6 bases). Germline V gene data show CDR1 as MGHRA and CDR2 as YSYEKL. The CDR3 sequence is 16 residues long. Trimming left V 1 base short and J 5 bases short, with 17 bases between. Here the CDR3 reads CASSQGGGRLVYGYTF. In DNA form, the CDR3 reads TGCGCCAGCAGCCAAGGGGGGGGCCGACTCGTTTATGGCTACACCTTC.

The gene calls are TRBV27 and TRBJ2-3; a weak D match, TRBD1 (6 bases). Per germline, CDR1 MNHEY and CDR2 SMNVEV (reference sequence). V was pared by 5 bases and J by 5 bases, with 20 bases between. The CDR3 contains 16 residues. The CDR3 spells CASSAPGTQQEDTQYF. Here the CDR3 DNA reads TGTGCCAGCAGTGCCCCCGGGACACAGCAAGAAGATACGCAGTATTTT.

The chain recombines TRBV4-3 with TRBJ2-3; D is ambiguous. Trimming took off 1 base at V and 5 bases at J, with 13 bases between the two ends. Germline V gives CDR1 LGHNA, CDR2 YSLEER. This CDR3 has 15 amino acids. CDR3: CASSQVPRLGDTQYF. For the CDR3, the DNA is TGCGCCAGCAGCCAAGTGCCGAGACTGGGAGATACGCAGTATTTT.

V gene TRBV28 combines with J gene TRBJ2-7, with D unresolved. CDR1 MDHEN and CDR2 SYDVKM come from the germline V gene. The CDR3 is made up of 14 amino acids. V was trimmed by 6 bases and J by 1 base, leaving 13 bases between them. CDR3 in amino acids: CASRRPQVSYEQYF. In DNA form, the CDR3 reads TGTGCCAGCAGGCGACCCCAGGTTTCCTACGAGCAGTACTTC.

The chain is built from TRBV2 and TRBJ1-4; a possible D gene is TRBD1 (5 bases). The V end was cut by 6 bases, the J end by 1 base, with 9 bases between. Germline-derived CDR1 and CDR2 are SNHLY and FYNNEI. This CDR3 spans 14 amino acids. The CDR3 nucleotides read TGTGCCAGCAGAGGGGTCGGAACTAATGAAAAACTGTTTTTT. It encodes CASRGVGTNEKLFF.

The genes are TRBV6-1 and TRBJ1-5, with 12 bases identical to TRBD1. The CDR3 length is 21 residues. Germline values: CDR1 MNHNS, CDR2 SASEGT. With 2 bases clipped from V and 0 bases from J, the junction kept 14 bases outside the gene matches. The CDR3 nucleotides are TGTGCCAGCAGTGAAAGACATATTGGGACAGGGGGCAAAGGTAGCAATCAGCCCCAGCATTTT. Its protein is CASSERHIGTGGKGSNQPQHF.

The rearrangement joins TRBV29-1 to TRBJ1-1; no clear D. The CDR3 loop spans 16 amino acids. V lost 4 bases to trimming and J lost 0 bases, with 18 bases between them. Per the germline V gene, CDR1 is SQVTM and CDR2 is ANQGSEA. CDR3 in amino acids: CSVAQKESLMNTEAFF. The CDR3, as DNA: TGCAGCGTTGCCCAAAAAGAGAGTCTAATGAACACTGAAGCTTTCTTT.

The CDR3 nucleotides are TGTGCCAGCAGTCATCGTGAGAACTATGGCTACACCTTC. Translating it yields CASSHRENYGYTF. The chain links TRBV6-1 to TRBJ1-2, with D hard to call. Germline V lookup: CDR1 MNHNS, CDR2 SASEGT. This CDR3 spans 13 amino acids. V lost 5 bases and J 2 bases, leaving 9 bases between the germline ends.

The chain is built from TRBV19 and TRBJ2-7; possibly TRBD2 for D (6 bases). V was trimmed by 9 bases and J by 4 bases, leaving 16 bases between them. Germline CDR1 and CDR2: LNHDA and SQIVND (reference sequence). The CDR3 is 13 residues long. CDR3 region: CASGGAAGYEQYF. DNA for the CDR3: TGTGCCAGCGGCGGGGCGGCCGGTTACGAGCAGTACTTC. The variable domain in full, with the rest retrieved from reference TRBV19 and TRBJ2-7, is DGGITQSPKYLFRKEGQNVTLSCEQNLNHDAMYWYRQDPGQGLRLIYYSQIVNDFQKGDIAEGYSVSREKKESFPLTVTSAQKNPTAFYLCASGGAAGYEQYFGPGTRLTVT.

This clone was detected only a few times. The chain employs TRBV4-1 and TRBJ1-2; 11 nucleotides line up with TRBD1. The CDR3 consists of 15 residues. The V gene end was trimmed by 2 bases and the J gene end by 5 bases; junction bases not matched to a gene: 4. Germline V lookup: CDR1 MGHRA, CDR2 YSYEKL. CDR3 sequence: CASSQRTGGEYGYTF. In nucleotides, the CDR3 is TGCGCCAGCAGCCAAAGGACAGGGGGCGAGTATGGCTACACCTTC.

V usage is TRBV4-1 and J usage is TRBJ2-5; 15 bases match TRBD2. Germline V gene data show CDR1 as MGHRA and CDR2 as YSYEKL. There are 18 residues in the CDR3. The V and J ends lost 5 bases and 0 bases, in that order; junction bases with no gene match: 7. The CDR3 loop reads CASSTPGTSGGNQETQYF. The CDR3 region has the DNA TGCGCCAGCAGCACCCCCGGGACTAGCGGGGGGAACCAAGAGACCCAGTACTTC.

This chain connects TRBV28 to TRBJ1-2; D is undetermined. Trimming took off 8 bases at V and 3 bases at J, with 13 bases between the two ends. In germline, CDR1 is MDHEN, CDR2 SYDVKM. The CDR3 is 13 residues long. For the CDR3, the DNA is TGTGCCAGCGGCTCCTGGGAGGACTATGGCTACACCTTC. This sequence encodes CASGSWEDYGYTF.

This clone showed up just once. This rearrangement joins TRBV9 to TRBJ1-1, with TRBD1 matching 8 bases. The CDR3 has 13 residues. Per germline, CDR1 SGDLS and CDR2 YYNGEE. V was clipped by 3 bases and J by 11 bases; unmatched bases: 9. CDR3 nucleotide sequence: TGTGCCAGCAGCGACGGGGACAGGAGAAGGGCTTTCTTT. Protein product: CASSDGDRRRAFF.

This chain uses TRBV6-5 with TRBJ2-7; 7 bases line up with TRBD1. The CDR3 has 15 amino acids. The V segment lost 2 bases and the J segment 5 bases; nucleotides outside the gene matches: 9. Germline V CDR1 and CDR2: MNHEY, SVGAGI. The CDR3 coding sequence is TGTGCCAGCAGTTACAGGACAGGACCTAAGGACGAGCAGTACTTC. Translating gives CASSYRTGPKDEQYF.

This clone was picked up one time. The chain joins TRBV5-1 to TRBJ2-7, with 8 bases fitting TRBD1. V lost 4 bases, J lost 3 bases, and 9 bases stayed unmatched. The CDR3 covers 15 residues. CDR1 is SGHRS and CDR2 is YFSETQ in the germline V gene. CDR3 bases: TGCGCCAGCAGCCTGACCTGGGACAGGATCTACGAGCAGTACTTC. Protein sequence: CASSLTWDRIYEQYF.

The chain employs TRBV5-8 and TRBJ2-2; perhaps TRBD1 as D (5 bases). V was pared by 2 bases and J by 4 bases, with 15 bases between. The CDR3 loop spans 16 amino acids. Per the germline V gene, CDR1 is SGHTS and CDR2 is YDEGEE. CDR3 in amino acids: CASSLWAQAATGELFF. The CDR3 DNA follows: TGTGCCAGCAGCTTATGGGCACAGGCGGCCACCGGGGAGCTGTTTTTT.

The chain joins TRBV6-5 to TRBJ1-2; weak D call: TRBD1 (5 bases). The CDR3 is made up of 14 amino acids. The V gene's germline CDR1 is MNHEY and CDR2 SVGAGI. The V end was cut by 6 bases, the J end by 4 bases, with 15 bases between. The chain's CDR3 is CASRPQGFSYGYTF. CDR3 sequence (DNA): TGTGCCAGCAGACCCCAGGGTTTTAGCTATGGCTACACCTTC.

The chain carries TRBV7-8 and TRBJ1-2; TRBD1 agrees at 9 bases. The CDR3 consists of 15 residues. CDR1 is SGHVS and CDR2 is FQNEAQ in the germline V gene. V shed 5 bases and J 1 base; nucleotides not matched to a gene: 5. CDR3 in amino acids: CASSTRTGDNYGYTF. The CDR3 DNA sequence: TGTGCCAGCAGCACCCGGACAGGGGATAACTATGGCTACACCTTC.

The gene calls are TRBV25-1 and TRBJ1-4; weak D call: TRBD1 (5 bases). Per germline, CDR1 MGHDK and CDR2 SYGVNS. The CDR3 extends over 15 amino acids. V shed 5 bases and J shed 5 bases, with 15 bases lying between them. The CDR3 reads CASSPRGLGNEKLFF. The CDR3 DNA reads TGTGCCAGCAGTCCTCGGGGACTGGGAAATGAAAAACTGTTTTTT.

The chain combines TRBV4-1 with TRBJ1-2; 12 nucleotides align to TRBD1. The length of the CDR3 is 19 residues. V gave up 1 base and J gave up 4 bases; unmatched junction bases: 13. Germline lookup yields CDR1 MGHRA and CDR2 YSYEKL. The CDR3 region is CASSQGLPGQGAGGYGYTF. DNA of the CDR3: TGCGCCAGCAGCCAAGGCCTACCGGGACAGGGGGCCGGTGGCTATGGCTACACCTTC.

The rearrangement joins TRBV4-2 to TRBJ2-7; 8 bases are a match to TRBD2. From germline, CDR1 is LGHNA and CDR2 YNFKEQ. The trim removed 5 bases at V and 6 bases at J, leaving 15 bases unmatched. CDR3 length: 16 residues. The CDR3 spells CASSFLAPAGEGEQYF. In DNA form, the CDR3 reads TGTGCCAGCAGCTTCCTCGCCCCAGCGGGGGAGGGCGAGCAGTACTTC.

This clone was observed a few times. The rearrangement joins TRBV4-3 to TRBJ2-1, with 9 bases matching TRBD2. CDR3 length: 18 residues. Germline trimming cut 0 bases from V and 1 base from J; bases unmatched to any gene: 7. From germline, CDR1 is LGHNA and CDR2 YSLEER. The CDR3 bases are TGCGCCAGCAGCCAAGACGGGTGGACTAGCGCTTCCTACAATGAGCAGTTCTTC. Its translation is CASSQDGWTSASYNEQFF.

This clone was observed a few times. The CDR3 here is CSVPGQECAGLSNEQFF. DNA for the CDR3: TGCAGCGTTCCGGGACAGGAATGCGCGGGTCTGTCCAATGAGCAGTTCTTC. This chain links TRBV29-1 with TRBJ2-1; 8 bases fit TRBD1. The CDR3 loop spans 17 amino acids. J lost 6 bases, V lost 5 bases, and 18 bases had no gene match. Germline V gene data show CDR1 as SQVTM and CDR2 as ANQGSEA.